This T cell receptor (beta chain) was recorded in a study of blood T cell repertoires in COVID-19. CDR3 length: 16 amino acids. The germline V gene has CDR1 SGHRS and CDR2 YFSETQ. The ends were cut back, 3 bases at V and 3 bases at J, with 18 bases in the middle. Clones were sequenced by immunoSEQ multiplex PCR, and TCRdb holds only the in-frame ones, with some missing. The sample consists of approximately 140,000 clones, approximately 83% of them appearing once. This clonotype was sampled from a woman aged 55-70 years with COVID-19, enrolled during active disease. Sequenced sample: peripheral blood. The gene calls are TRBV5-1 and TRBJ1-1; D possibly corresponds to TRBD1 (5 bases). The DNA for the CDR3 is TGCGCCAGCAGCTACGACAGCCCCGAGGTGTACACTGAAGCTTTCTTT. Translation gives CASSYDSPEVYTEAFF. The full variable domain, in which reference TRBV5-1 and TRBJ1-1 provide the parts outside the CDR3, is KAGVTQTPRYLIKTRGQQVTLSCSPISGHRSVSWYQQTPGQGLQFLFEYFSETQRNKGNFPGRFSGRQFSNSRSEMNVSTLELGDSALYLCASSYDSPEVYTEAFFGQGTRLTVV.